Listed below are T cell receptor beta chains from one sample, sequenced in a study of identical twins. TCRdb re-called the 5' RACE reads through MiXCR, storing one row per CDR3 protein. The table has nearly 650,000 distinct CDR3 sequences, around 7.4% seen once. Another study also made use of these data, one on yellow fever vaccine responses in identical twins.

Sequencing used PBMCs. These receptors all come from a woman in her late teens or twenties in good health. The CDR3 runs from the conserved cysteine through the conserved F or W. A D gene is named only where the DNA matches it firmly.

>TRBJ2-7|TRBV20-1|TRBD2
CSARAASGNEQYF
>TRBJ2-7|TRBV12-3/TRBV12-4|TRBD2
CASSNQGGLYEQYF
>TRBJ2-3|TRBV9|.
CASNPTGFSTDTQYF
>TRBJ2-1|TRBV5-1|.
CASSFDSPNNEQFF
>TRBJ1-5|TRBV29-1|TRBD1
CSVQGNSNQPQHF
>TRBJ2-1|TRBV15|.
CATSTTRANNEQFF
>TRBJ2-2|TRBV7-2|TRBD1
CASSSTGGGELFF
>TRBJ2-1|TRBV7-9|.
CASSPRTGTPQFF
>TRBJ2-7|TRBV20-1|.
CSARDLRFLGTTGEQYF
>TRBJ2-5|TRBV24-1|TRBD1
CATSDRRGTGEETQYF
>TRBJ1-1|TRBV5-1|.
CASSRGPTNTEAFF
>TRBJ2-3|TRBV20-1|TRBD1
CSAHGAGGPDTQYF
>TRBJ2-7|TRBV15|.
CATSRDFPNLRNEQYF
>TRBJ2-6|TRBV7-9|TRBD1
CASSFFGTASGANVLTF
>TRBJ2-7|TRBV12-3/TRBV12-4|.
CASSFGGPYEQYF
>TRBJ2-1|TRBV6-4|.
CASSEGSPNNEQFF
>TRBJ2-5|TRBV20-1|.
CSARDRVTITQYF
>TRBJ2-1|TRBV29-1|.
CSVERDLGYEQFF
>TRBJ2-6|TRBV5-1|.
CASSLGINGAYNVLTF
>TRBJ2-3|TRBV6-2/TRBV6-3|TRBD2
CASSAGLAGAGDTQYF
>TRBJ2-1|TRBV20-1|.
CSARIGTDFEQFF
>TRBJ2-7|TRBV10-3|TRBD1
CAIRDGQGTTYEQYF
>TRBJ2-7|TRBV21-1|.
CASSKTSGAYEQYF
>TRBJ1-5|TRBV20-1|.
CSARNDLVLGHQHF
>TRBJ2-5|TRBV11-2|TRBD2
CASSLREATLETQYF
>TRBJ2-3|TRBV6-5|.
CASSYSATDTQYF
>TRBJ1-4|TRBV5-1|TRBD1
CASSLVVGTGINEKLFF
>TRBJ2-3|TRBV5-1|.
CASSLTTTIDTQYF
>TRBJ2-7|TRBV27|.
CASSLLAPPGPYEQYF
>TRBJ2-1|TRBV7-6|TRBD2
CASSLWTSQYNEQFF